Presented here are 30 T cell receptor beta chains from one specimen sequenced in a study of CD8 T cell repertoires and HIV-1 epitope variants. Repertoires were generated with immunoSEQ multiplex PCR, while TCRdb's copy carries only in-frame clones and drops some. The top ten hold roughly 26% of the sample, which has some 100,000 clones, just under 75% seen once. The material sequenced was uncultured baseline CD8+ T cells from peripheral blood mononuclear cells (PBMCs). These receptors originate from a male donor with HIV.

This clone qualifies as medium-sized. The same CDR3 can be traced to other DNA sequences in this sample. V is TRBV15 and J is TRBJ2-7, with 12 bases lining up with TRBD1. The CDR3 totals 15 residues. The germline gives CDR1 LNHNV, CDR2 YYDKDF (reference sequence). V was pared by 5 bases and J by 4 bases, with 6 bases of the junction left unmatched. Here the CDR3 reads CATSPGTGGAYEQYF. CDR3 nucleotides: TGTGCCACCAGCCCCGGGACAGGGGGCGCTTACGAGCAGTACTTC. The complete variable domain, with remaining parts taken from reference TRBV15 and TRBJ2-7, reads DAMVIQNPRYQVTQFGKPVTLSCSQTLNHNVMYWYQQKSSQAPKLLFHYYDKDFNNEADTPDNFQSRRPNTSFCFLDIRSPGLGDTAMYLCATSPGTGGAYEQYFGPGTRLTVT.

This clone has just a few counts. V gene TRBV28 combines with J gene TRBJ1-2; D is unresolved. V was cut by 4 bases and J by 5 bases, with 14 bases left in between. This CDR3 comprises 14 residues. In germline, CDR1 is MDHEN, CDR2 SYDVKM. The CDR3 is CASSSHPGSYGYTF. CDR3 bases: TGTGCCAGCAGTTCGCACCCGGGCAGTTATGGCTACACCTTC.

The gene calls are TRBV5-4 and TRBJ2-2; 7 bases map to TRBD2. Germline V CDR1 and CDR2: SGHNT, YYREEE (reference sequence). V lost 6 bases and J lost 3; bases outside the gene matches: 5. The CDR3 sequence is 14 residues long. CDR3 loop: CASTGGTHTGELFF. The CDR3 region has the DNA TGTGCCAGCACCGGGGGGACCCACACCGGGGAGCTGTTTTTT.

The chain couples TRBV7-2 to TRBJ2-7, with 8 bases aligning to TRBD2. The CDR3 spans 17 residues. Germline V gives CDR1 SGHTA, CDR2 FQGNSA. V trimming: 4 bases; J trimming: 4 bases; junction bases outside the gene matches: 15. The chain's CDR3 is CASSSPPAGGPRYEQYF. CDR3 DNA: TGTGCCAGCAGCTCCCCCCCGGCGGGAGGTCCAAGGTACGAGCAGTACTTC.

The chain joins TRBV5-1 to TRBJ2-5; D uncertain. The CDR3 extends over 13 amino acids. The germline V and J ends were trimmed by 1 base and 0 bases, with 4 bases remaining between them. Germline V gene data show CDR1 as SGHRS and CDR2 as YFSETQ. The CDR3 region is CASSLSNQETQYF. As DNA, the CDR3 is TGCGCCAGCAGCTTGTCTAACCAAGAGACCCAGTACTTC.

V gene TRBV7-9 combines with J gene TRBJ2-5, with D possibly being TRBD1 (5 bases). This CDR3 has 18 amino acids. Trimming took off 0 bases at V and 0 bases at J, with 17 bases between the two ends. In germline, CDR1 is SEHNR, CDR2 FQNEAQ (reference sequence). The chain's CDR3 is CASSLALRPGADQETQYF. The CDR3 bases are TGTGCCAGCAGCTTAGCGCTAAGGCCTGGGGCAGACCAAGAGACCCAGTACTTC. Variable domain in full (rest from reference TRBV7-9 and TRBJ2-5): DTGVSQNPRHKITKRGQNVTFRCDPISEHNRLYWYRQTLGQGPEFLTYFQNEAQLEKSRLLSDRFSAERPKGSFSTLEIQRTEQGDSAMYLCASSLALRPGADQETQYFGPGTRLLVL.

The rearrangement joins TRBV19 to TRBJ1-5; D call uncertain. Trimming removed 2 bases from V and 0 bases from J, with 8 bases in between. CDR3 length: 15 amino acids. Germline V lookup: CDR1 LNHDA, CDR2 SQIVND (reference sequence). CDR3 region: CASSIFRASNQPQHF. The CDR3 DNA follows: TGTGCCAGTAGTATATTCCGGGCTAGCAATCAGCCCCAGCATTTT.

The chain carries TRBV7-8 and TRBJ1-5; D ambiguous. Germline assignment: CDR1 SGHVS and CDR2 FQNEAQ. V shed 1 base and J shed 4 bases, with 11 bases lying between them. The CDR3 covers 15 residues. The CDR3 region has the DNA TGTGCCAGCAGCTTAGGCAGGTGGGAGAATCAGCCCCAGCATTTT. It specifies CASSLGRWENQPQHF.

The rearrangement links TRBV6-5 to TRBJ1-2, with D maybe TRBD1 (6 bases). In germline, CDR1 is MNHEY, CDR2 SVGAGI. V was clipped by 5 bases and J by 8 bases, with 12 bases between them. This CDR3 region has 12 residues. CDR3 nucleotides: TGTGCCAGCAGTCAGGGGACCGGGGGCTACACCTTC. Encoded protein: CASSQGTGGYTF.

The rearrangement links TRBV5-1 to TRBJ2-1, with 8 bases aligning to TRBD2. The CDR3 contains 16 residues. Germline CDR1 and CDR2: SGHRS and YFSETQ. V trimming: 3 bases; J trimming: 3 bases; junction bases outside the gene matches: 8. CDR3 nucleotides: TGCGCCAGCAGCTCGACTAGCGAACACCTCTACAATGAGCAGTTCTTC. This gives the protein CASSSTSEHLYNEQFF. The full variable domain, rest sourced from reference TRBV5-1 and TRBJ2-1, is KAGVTQTPRYLIKTRGQQVTLSCSPISGHRSVSWYQQTPGQGLQFLFEYFSETQRNKGNFPGRFSGRQFSNSRSEMNVSTLELGDSALYLCASSSTSEHLYNEQFFGPGTRLTVL.

The chain uses TRBV5-6 and TRBJ1-5; D perhaps matches TRBD1 (5 bases). From germline, CDR1 is SGHDT and CDR2 YYEEEE. The CDR3 runs 13 residues. The V gene lost 0 bases and the J gene lost 6 bases, with 7 bases spanning the gap. This CDR3 is CASSLGTGQPQHF. CDR3 DNA sequence: TGTGCCAGCAGCTTGGGAACAGGTCAGCCCCAGCATTTT.

The chain couples TRBV4-2 to TRBJ2-6, with D maybe TRBD2 (5 bases). The CDR3 totals 16 residues. The germline CDR1 and CDR2 sequences are LGHNA and YNFKEQ. Between the trimmed V and J ends, which lost 3 bases and 2 bases, there was a span of 11 bases. CDR3 residues: CASSQGQRPGANVLTF. The CDR3 nucleotides read TGTGCCAGCAGCCAGGGTCAGCGGCCTGGGGCCAACGTCCTGACTTTC.

The chain combines TRBV27 with TRBJ1-6; no definite D call. CDR1 and CDR2 from the germline V gene are MNHEY and SMNVEV (reference sequence). The CDR3 consists of 16 residues. Trimming cost V 5 bases and J 0 bases, with 11 bases left between them. Here the CDR3 reads CASSPYQSSYNSPLHF. The CDR3 nucleotides read TGTGCCAGCAGTCCATACCAAAGCTCCTATAATTCACCCCTCCACTTT.

The V and J genes are TRBV7-8 and TRBJ2-7; TRBD1 matches at 8 bases. The CDR3 is 13 residues long. CDR1 SGHVS and CDR2 FQNEAQ come from the germline V gene. V shed 5 bases and J 2 bases; nucleotides not matched to a gene: 2. The CDR3 DNA sequence: TGTGCCAGCAGCAAGACAGGGGCCTACGAGCAGTACTTC. Protein: CASSKTGAYEQYF.

This clone was seen a single time. The gene calls are TRBV5-1 and TRBJ2-1; D is perhaps TRBD2 (6 bases). V lost 4 bases, J lost 9 bases, and 11 bases lay in between. The germline CDR1 and CDR2 sequences are SGHRS and YFSETQ. This CDR3 region has 12 residues. Written as DNA, the CDR3 is TGCGCCAGCAGCCCCGGGACTCTTGAGCAGTTCTTC. Protein: CASSPGTLEQFF.

The chain links TRBV20-1 to TRBJ2-5, with unresolved D. Trimming left V 2 bases short and J 5 bases short, with 6 bases between. The CDR3 spans 11 residues. Germline values: CDR1 DFQATT, CDR2 SNEGSKA (reference sequence). CDR3 sequence (DNA): TGCAGTGCTAGACAGACGGAGACCCAGTACTTC. This gives the protein CSARQTETQYF.

The rearrangement uses TRBV5-1 and TRBJ1-5, with 10 nucleotides matching TRBD1. Trimming cost V 0 bases and J 4 bases; bases outside gene matches: 1. Germline V gene data show CDR1 as SGHRS and CDR2 as YFSETQ. There are 15 residues in the CDR3. CDR3 nucleotides: TGCGCCAGCAGCTTGGGGACAGGGGGAAATCAGCCCCAGCATTTT. This gives the protein CASSLGTGGNQPQHF.

This clone was counted once. This chain links TRBV7-9 with TRBJ2-7; maybe TRBD1 (6 bases). This CDR3 has 14 residues. The germline gives CDR1 SEHNR, CDR2 FQNEAQ (reference sequence). The V and J ends lost 0 bases and 3 bases respectively, with 9 bases between them. CDR3 sequence reads: CASSLALQGYEQYF. CDR3 DNA: TGTGCCAGCAGCTTAGCCTTACAGGGCTACGAGCAGTACTTC. Drawing the rest from reference TRBV7-9 and TRBJ2-7, the complete variable domain is DTGVSQNPRHKITKRGQNVTFRCDPISEHNRLYWYRQTLGQGPEFLTYFQNEAQLEKSRLLSDRFSAERPKGSFSTLEIQRTEQGDSAMYLCASSLALQGYEQYFGPGTRLTVT.

This clone was counted many times. The rearrangement joins TRBV6-6 to TRBJ2-1, with D unresolved. The CDR3 has 12 residues. The ends were cut back, 4 bases at V and 9 bases at J, with 10 bases in the middle. The germline V gene has CDR1 MNHNY and CDR2 SVGAGI (reference sequence). CDR3 nucleotide sequence: TGTGCCAGCAGTTGGTCCGGCGGTGAGCAGTTCTTC. The encoded protein is CASSWSGGEQFF.

Only a few counts were recorded for this clone. The chain employs TRBV9 and TRBJ2-3, with D unresolved. The CDR3 consists of 14 residues. Per germline, CDR1 SGDLS and CDR2 YYNGEE. V gave up 1 base and J gave up 4 bases, with 10 bases separating them. The CDR3 protein is CASSVQRPSDTQYF. CDR3 coding DNA: TGTGCCAGCAGCGTACAGCGTCCCTCAGATACGCAGTATTTT.

This clone occurred a few times. This chain connects TRBV4-1 to TRBJ1-2; the D gene is possibly TRBD1 (6 bases). V was shortened by 2 bases and J by 8 bases, with 18 bases between the two germline ends. The CDR3 runs 15 residues. Germline V lookup: CDR1 MGHRA, CDR2 YSYEKL. The CDR3 nucleotides read TGCGCCAGCAGCCAACCTGCCGGGACAACGAAAGGCTACACCTTC. Residues: CASSQPAGTTKGYTF.

This chain uses TRBV5-1 with TRBJ2-3; TRBD2 matches 7 bases. The CDR3 runs to 15 residues. V gave up 4 bases and J gave up 1 base; unmatched junction bases: 6. Germline V CDR1 and CDR2: SGHRS, YFSETQ. The CDR3 spells CASSIQAGGTDTQYF. For the CDR3, the DNA is TGCGCCAGCAGCATACAGGCGGGGGGCACAGATACGCAGTATTTT.

The chain employs TRBV28 and TRBJ1-2; the match to TRBD1 covers 12 bases. The CDR3 runs 16 residues. From germline, CDR1 is MDHEN and CDR2 SYDVKM. Unmatched junction bases numbered 13, after V lost 5 bases and J lost 9 bases. CDR3 loop: CASSPLGTGGSRSYTF. CDR3 bases: TGTGCCAGCAGTCCGCTGGGGACAGGGGGCAGTCGTAGCTACACCTTC.

This sequence joins TRBV6-5 and TRBJ1-2; maybe TRBD1 (5 bases). Deletions cut 0 bases from V and 4 bases from J, with 12 bases between. The CDR3 has 15 amino acids. From germline, CDR1 is MNHEY and CDR2 SVGAGI. CDR3 coding DNA: TGTGCCAGCAGTTACTCTCAGGGAACAGGCTATGGCTACACCTTC. This encodes CASSYSQGTGYGYTF.

The chain combines TRBV7-2 with TRBJ2-3; TRBD2 might be the D (6 bases). Germline CDR1 reads SGHTA; CDR2 reads FQGNSA. V was clipped by 3 bases and J by 14 bases, with 18 bases between them. The CDR3 loop spans 13 amino acids. For the CDR3, the DNA is TGTGCCAGCAGCTTCGACACCGGGACTCCACTGTATTTT. It is translated as CASSFDTGTPLYF.

The rearrangement links TRBV29-1 to TRBJ1-2; 7 bases fit TRBD1. The CDR3 is 14 amino acids. Losses at the gene ends were 8 bases for V and 3 bases for J; bases not matched to a gene: 12. The germline V gene encodes CDR1 SQVTM and CDR2 ANQGSEA. The CDR3 sequence: CSLFTGDPYYGYTF. Here the CDR3 DNA reads TGCAGCCTCTTTACAGGGGACCCCTACTATGGCTACACCTTC.

This clone was detected a few times. The V and J genes are TRBV2 and TRBJ1-3; weak D call: TRBD1 (5 bases). The germline gives CDR1 SNHLY, CDR2 FYNNEI. CDR3 size: 15 residues. V was cut by 0 bases and J by 5 bases, with 11 bases left in between. The CDR3 loop is CASSEALAGRNTIYF. CDR3 coding DNA: TGTGCCAGCAGTGAAGCGTTGGCAGGGCGAAACACCATATATTTT.

V gene TRBV28 combines with J gene TRBJ2-1, with 14 bases matching TRBD2. The germline V gene has CDR1 MDHEN and CDR2 SYDVKM. The CDR3 is 17 amino acids. Trimming took 5 bases from V and 9 from J; bases not matched to a gene: 12. In DNA, the CDR3 is TGTGCCAGCAGTCCGAAGACTAGCGGGGGGGCCAGGGGTGAGCAGTTCTTC. It encodes CASSPKTSGGARGEQFF.

The rearrangement uses TRBV5-8 and TRBJ2-7, with 10 nucleotides matching TRBD2. Losses at the gene ends were 1 base for V and 6 bases for J; bases not matched to a gene: 16. CDR3 length equals 18 residues. CDR1 and CDR2 (germline): SGHTS, YDEGEE. CDR3 DNA sequence: TGTGCCAGCAGCTTGCAGGAACTAGCGGGACCGACCGCCGCCGAGCAGTACTTC. This codes for CASSLQELAGPTAAEQYF.

This clone was seen only once. The V gene is TRBV28, the J gene TRBJ1-2, with 8 bases aligning to TRBD1. V trimming: 4 bases; J trimming: 5 bases; junction bases outside the gene matches: 3. Per the germline V gene, CDR1 is MDHEN and CDR2 is SYDVKM. CDR3 length equals 13 residues. CDR3 sequence: CASSWTGRYGYTF. Here the CDR3 DNA reads TGTGCCAGCAGTTGGACAGGGCGGTATGGCTACACCTTC.